The 18 T cell receptor beta chains reported below all come from one sample, sequenced in a study of blood T cell repertoires in COVID-19. Repertoires were generated with immunoSEQ multiplex PCR, while TCRdb's copy carries only in-frame clones and drops some. The table lists 100,000 or so clones, over 75% of them singletons. Sequencing was done on a sample of peripheral blood. The source is a man aged 50 to 60 with acute or convalescent COVID-19.

This clone appeared a few times. The CDR3 coding sequence is TGTGCCAGCAGTGCGGGGGAGTATGGCTACACCTTC. It yields the protein CASSAGEYGYTF. The V gene is TRBV27, the J gene TRBJ1-2; a possible D gene is TRBD1 (5 bases). This CDR3 comprises 12 residues. Germline V gene data show CDR1 as MNHEY and CDR2 as SMNVEV (reference sequence). Trimming cost V 5 bases and J 5 bases, with 9 bases left between them.

The DNA for the CDR3 is TGTGCCACCATGCTGGGGCCCAATCAGCCCCAGCATTTT. It yields the protein CATMLGPNQPQHF. J is TRBJ1-5 and V is TRBV24-1; tentatively, D is TRBD1 (5 bases). Germline V gene lookup returns CDR1 KGHDR and CDR2 SFDVKD. With 8 bases removed from V and 3 bases from J, the gap between germline ends came to 10 bases. The CDR3 length is 13 residues.

V and J are TRBV6-6 and TRBJ2-1; TRBD2 agrees at 11 bases. Germline lookup yields CDR1 MNHNY and CDR2 SVGAGI (reference sequence). CDR3 length: 19 amino acids. J was trimmed by 5 bases and V by 5 bases; bases with no gene match: 17. In nucleotides, the CDR3 is TGTGCCAGCAGTCCACAATGGAAGATACTAGCGGGAGCCAACAATGAGCAGTTCTTC. Encoded protein: CASSPQWKILAGANNEQFF.

In its sample, this clone was seen once. V gene TRBV13 combines with J gene TRBJ2-3; possible D gene TRBD2, 5 bases. The CDR3 has 16 amino acids. Germline CDR1 reads PRHDT; CDR2 reads FYEKMQ (reference sequence). Between the trimmed V and J ends, which lost 2 bases and 0 bases, there was a span of 12 bases. This CDR3 is CASSLSGETSTDTQYF. The CDR3 region has the DNA TGTGCCAGCAGCTTAAGCGGCGAAACAAGCACAGATACGCAGTATTTT.

CDR3 amino acids: CASGKPRDRDGNEQFF. CDR3 nucleotide sequence: TGTGCCAGCGGTAAACCCCGGGACAGGGACGGGAATGAGCAGTTCTTC. This chain uses TRBV19 with TRBJ2-1; TRBD1 matches at 9 bases. Germline CDR1 LNHDA, CDR2 SQIVND (reference sequence). With V trimmed by 9 bases and J by 7 bases, 16 bases remained unmatched. The CDR3 runs 16 residues.

The rearrangement joins TRBV30 to TRBJ1-2; 7 bases map to TRBD1. J was trimmed by 3 bases and V by 2 bases; bases with no gene match: 6. CDR3 size: 14 residues. Germline CDR1 reads GTSNPN; CDR2 reads SVGIG (reference sequence). CDR3 nucleotides: TGTGCCTGGAGTAGGGGCCAGGGGGACTATGGCTACACCTTC. This gives the protein CAWSRGQGDYGYTF.

The chain combines TRBV5-3 with TRBJ1-5; D not resolved. TRBV5-3 is designated an ORF whose function remains uncertain. V lost 4 bases, J lost 5 bases, and 16 bases lay in between. The CDR3 is made up of 15 amino acids. This CDR3 reads CARSQRRVVYQPQHF. CDR3 DNA: TGTGCCAGAAGCCAAAGACGGGTCGTCTATCAGCCCCAGCATTTT.

The V and J genes are TRBV7-8 and TRBJ1-5; 8 bases are a match to TRBD1. J lost 4 bases, V lost 3 bases, and 5 bases had no gene match. CDR3 length: 15 residues. Per germline, CDR1 SGHVS and CDR2 FQNEAQ. The CDR3 here is CASSFGQGFNQPQHF. CDR3 nucleotides: TGTGCCAGCAGCTTTGGACAGGGATTTAATCAGCCCCAGCATTTT.

This clone showed up just once. This sequence joins TRBV30 and TRBJ2-7; 10 nucleotides agree with TRBD1. J gave up 7 bases and V 2 bases, and 5 bases lay outside the gene matches. CDR1 GTSNPN and CDR2 SVGIG come from the germline V gene (reference sequence). The CDR3 is 13 amino acids. DNA for the CDR3: TGTGCCTGGAGTAGGGACAGGGGCCAAGAGCAGTACTTC. Translated, it gives CAWSRDRGQEQYF.

This chain links TRBV10-1 with TRBJ1-2; D is uncertain. CDR3 length: 13 residues. Trimming shortened V by 6 bases and J by 8 bases, and 16 bases separated the two germline ends. Germline V gene data show CDR1 as WNHNN and CDR2 as SYGVQD (reference sequence). In DNA, the CDR3 is TGCGCCAGCAGCGTCGGACTGTATGAAGGCTACACCTTC. Translating it yields CASSVGLYEGYTF.

CDR3 sequence reads: CASSLWDSSNQPQHF. CDR3 nucleotide sequence: TGTGCCAGCAGTTTATGGGACAGTAGCAATCAGCCCCAGCATTTT. This sequence joins TRBV28 and TRBJ1-5; possible D gene TRBD1, 6 bases. Germline lookup yields CDR1 MDHEN and CDR2 SYDVKM. The ends were cut back, 0 bases at V and 0 bases at J, with 6 bases in the middle. The CDR3 contains 15 residues.

V and J are TRBV2 and TRBJ2-1, with D possibly matching TRBD2 (6 bases). Trimming shortened V by 5 bases and J by 0 bases, and 17 bases separated the two germline ends. This CDR3 has 17 amino acids. The germline V gene encodes CDR1 SNHLY and CDR2 FYNNEI. In DNA form, the CDR3 reads TGTGCCAGCAGTTGGGCTAGCGAACCCGACTCCTACAATGAGCAGTTCTTC. Encoded protein: CASSWASEPDSYNEQFF.

V and J are TRBV12-3 or TRBV12-4 and TRBJ2-5, with 9 bases lining up with TRBD1. Trimming at V came to 7 bases and at J to 4 bases, leaving 4 bases not matched to a gene. This CDR3 has 13 amino acids. CDR3 protein: CASTPGQGETQYF. For the CDR3, the DNA is TGTGCCAGCACTCCGGGACAGGGAGAGACCCAGTACTTC.

CDR3 nucleotides: TGTGCCAGCAGCGCCCCTTTGACTAATCAGCCCCAGCATTTT. Translation gives CASSAPLTNQPQHF. This sequence joins TRBV2 and TRBJ1-5; no definite D call. Deletions cut 6 bases from V and 4 bases from J, with 13 bases between. CDR3 length: 14 residues. CDR1 SNHLY and CDR2 FYNNEI come from the germline V gene.

The genes are TRBV28 and TRBJ1-4; a weak D match, TRBD1 (6 bases). V lost 5 bases to trimming and J lost 0 bases, with 10 bases between them. The CDR3 runs 15 residues. Looked up from germline, CDR1 is MDHEN and CDR2 is SYDVKM. The CDR3: CASSSSGATNEKLFF. CDR3 coding DNA: TGTGCCAGCAGTAGCTCAGGGGCAACTAATGAAAAACTGTTTTTT. Supplemented by reference TRBV28 and TRBJ1-4, the full variable domain reads DVKVTQSSRYLVKRTGEKVFLECVQDMDHENMFWYRQDPGLGLRLIYFSYDVKMKEKGDIPEGYSVSREKKERFSLILESASTNQTSMYLCASSSSGATNEKLFFGSGTQLSVL.

The CDR3 DNA sequence: TGTGCCATCAGTGTGGGAGACAGGGGCTACGAGCAGTACTTC. Translated, it gives CAISVGDRGYEQYF. V gene TRBV10-3 combines with J gene TRBJ2-7; 8 bases match TRBD1. The CDR3 covers 14 residues. Germline lookup yields CDR1 ENHRY and CDR2 SYGVKD. The V segment lost 4 bases and the J segment 3 bases; nucleotides outside the gene matches: 5.

The gene calls are TRBV5-4 and TRBJ2-5; TRBD1 is a possible D gene (5 bases). Germline CDR1 reads SGHNT; CDR2 reads YYREEE (reference sequence). V was clipped by 0 bases and J by 4 bases, with 10 bases between them. The CDR3 contains 14 residues. CDR3 loop: CASSLASQGETQYF. CDR3 bases: TGTGCCAGCAGCTTGGCATCTCAGGGAGAGACCCAGTACTTC.

The chain couples TRBV3-1 (or the pseudogene TRBV3-2) to TRBJ2-7; 8 bases match TRBD1. The CDR3 contains 17 residues. From germline, CDR1 is LGHDT and CDR2 YNNKEL (reference sequence). V lost 1 base to trimming and J lost 4 bases; unmatched junction nucleotides: 12. For the CDR3, the DNA is TGTGCCAGCAGCCAAGCCCACCGGACAGGGATAAGTTACGAGCAGTACTTC. Protein sequence: CASSQAHRTGISYEQYF.